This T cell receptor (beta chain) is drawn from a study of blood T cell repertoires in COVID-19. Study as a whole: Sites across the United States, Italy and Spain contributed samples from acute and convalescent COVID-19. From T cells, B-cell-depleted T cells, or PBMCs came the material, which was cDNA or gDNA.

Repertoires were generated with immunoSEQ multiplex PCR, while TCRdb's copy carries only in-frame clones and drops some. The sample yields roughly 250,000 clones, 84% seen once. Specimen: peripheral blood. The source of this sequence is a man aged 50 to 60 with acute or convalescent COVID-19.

CDR3: CASSRAGNLNNEQFF. In DNA form, the CDR3 reads TGTGCCAGCAGCAGAGCGGGAAATTTGAACAATGAGCAGTTCTTC. The chain recombines TRBV6-4 with TRBJ2-1, with 7 bases that match TRBD2. Germline CDR1 and CDR2: MRHNA and SNTAGT. This CDR3 has 15 amino acids. Trimming cost V 6 bases and J 5 bases; bases outside gene matches: 10.